These 31 T cell receptor delta chains originate from one sample sequenced in a study of gamma-delta T cells after stem cell transplantation. TCRdb re-identified clones in the RT-PCR reads via CATT. The table shows some 4,000 delta-chain clones, with 16% occurring only once. The material sequenced was gamma-delta T cells. Receptors originate from a human donor. It is not recorded whose cells these are; they may come from a transplant donor.

This sequence joins TRDV1 and TRDJ2; TRDD3 is a possible D gene (5 bases). Here the J gene was assigned by germline matching of the DNA, as TCRdb has none. Between the trimmed V and J ends, which lost 0 bases and 4 bases, there was a span of 24 bases. Germline V gives CDR1 TSWWSYY, CDR2 QGS. The CDR3 has 20 residues. CDR3 coding DNA: TGTGCTCTTGGGGAACTAGGCGGTACCCAATCGTCTGGGAGGACAGCACAACTCTTCTTT. Protein sequence: CALGELGGTQSSGRTAQLFF.

The J gene was not called, though the V gene is TRDV2; no check of the table's D call, TRDD3, against the DNA was made. In germline, CDR1 is GEAIGNYY, CDR2 EKD. The CDR3 covers 18 residues. CDR3: CACDTYWVSSWDTRKMFF. The CDR3, as DNA: TGTGCCTGTGACACCTACTGGGTGAGCTCCTGGGACACCCGCAAAATGTTTTTC.

This clone has more than one count but fewer than ten. The V and J genes are TRDV1 and TRDJ2; TRDD3 matches at 10 bases. CDR1 TSWWSYY and CDR2 QGS come from the germline V gene. J lost 0 bases, V lost 4 bases, and 17 bases had no gene match. The CDR3 has 21 residues. CDR3 protein: CALGGFSGWGIEGALTAQLFF. CDR3 DNA sequence: TGTGCTCTTGGGGGATTCAGCGGCTGGGGGATAGAAGGAGCTTTGACAGCACAACTCTTCTTT.

The chain carries TRDV2 and TRDJ1; D ambiguous. TCRdb leaves out the J gene; it was filled in here by matching the DNA to germline. There are 10 residues in the CDR3. The ends were cut back, 4 bases at V and 8 bases at J, with 7 bases in the middle. The germline gives CDR1 GEAIGNYY, CDR2 EKD. The CDR3 spells CACEGGKLIF. Here the CDR3 DNA reads TGTGCCTGTGAAGGCGGGAAACTCATCTTT.

This clone was detected a few times. The chain uses TRDV1 and TRDJ1; 9 nucleotides align to TRDD3. CDR1 is TSWWSYY, CDR2 QGS, per germline. The CDR3 is made up of 22 amino acids. V dropped 0 bases and J dropped 2; count of bases not matched to a gene: 22. The DNA for the CDR3 is TGTGCTCTTGGGGAACTGGCGGAGTCCTACCCTAACTGGGGGAAAATTACCGATAAACTCATCTTT. Translation gives CALGELAESYPNWGKITDKLIF.

This clone has only a few counts. Relative to the germline gene, one junction end is altered; a read error may explain this. The V gene is TRDV2, the J gene TRDJ2; TRDD3 agrees at 10 bases. The length of the CDR3 is 16 residues. Per the germline V gene, CDR1 is GEAIGNYY and CDR2 is EKD. The CDR3 region is CACDVLGDSLTTQLFF. In DNA, the CDR3 is TGTGCCTGTGACGTACTGGGGGATTCTTTGACAACACAACTCTTCTTT.

V usage is TRDV1 and J usage is TRDJ2, with D maybe TRDD3 (6 bases). TCRdb carries no J gene annotation; the J gene was assigned here by matching the DNA with germline. The germline V gene has CDR1 TSWWSYY and CDR2 QGS. The CDR3 consists of 19 residues. V was trimmed by 6 bases and J by 1 base, leaving 24 bases between them. The CDR3 loop reads CALGYPRDWEVILTAQLFF. The DNA for the CDR3 is TGTGCTCTTGGATACCCTCGTGACTGGGAGGTGATTTTGACAGCACAACTCTTCTTT.

The V gene is TRDV2, the J gene TRDJ3, with 12 nucleotides matching TRDD3. CDR3 length: 20 residues. J was trimmed by 2 bases and V by 3 bases; bases with no gene match: 10. The germline V gene encodes CDR1 GEAIGNYY and CDR2 EKD. The CDR3 nucleotides read TGTGCCTGTGACTCCCTACTGGGGGATACCCCTCCCTGGGACACCCGACAGATGTTTTTC. It specifies CACDSLLGDTPPWDTRQMFF.

This chain joins TRDV3 and TRDJ1, with TRDD3 matching over 9 bases. Because TCRdb records no J gene, it was assigned here through a match of the DNA to germline. The CDR3 is 11 residues long. Germline assignment: CDR1 TVYSNPD and CDR2 GDNSRS (reference sequence). V was pared by 2 bases and J by 8 bases, with 3 bases of the junction left unmatched. The CDR3 spells CAFYWGRKLIF. The CDR3 nucleotides read TGTGCCTTTTACTGGGGGAGAAAACTCATCTTT.

Concerning this clone itself: One end of the junction does not line up with germline, which may come from a read error. This sequence joins TRDV1 and TRDJ2, with D possibly being TRDD3 (5 bases). The J gene, not given by TCRdb, was assigned here from a germline match of the nucleotide sequence. The length of the CDR3 is 19 residues. CDR1 and CDR2 (germline): TSWWSYY, QGS. As DNA, the CDR3 is TGTGCTCTTGGGATAAAGCCTTTACCCGGGGGGTCTTTGACGGCACAACTCTTCTTT. This sequence encodes CALGIKPLPGGSLTAQLFF.

DNA for the CDR3: TGTGCTCTTGGGGAAGTCCCTCCTACGGCCCTGGGGGATAGCACCGATAAACTCATCTTT. It translates to CALGEVPPTALGDSTDKLIF. The rearrangement uses TRDV1 and TRDJ1; 10 positions match TRDD3. V lost 2 bases to trimming and J lost 1 base; unmatched junction nucleotides: 16. Germline CDR1 is TSWWSYY and CDR2 is QGS. The CDR3 covers 20 residues.

The CDR3 loop reads CALGTPFLYNGGEYTDKLIF. The CDR3 bases are TGTGCTCTTGGGACTCCCTTCTTGTATAATGGGGGCGAGTACACCGATAAACTCATCTTT. This chain uses TRDV1 with TRDJ1; tentatively, D is TRDD3 (6 bases). Looked up from germline, CDR1 is TSWWSYY and CDR2 is QGS. V dropped 5 bases and J dropped 0 bases, with 28 bases sitting between them. This CDR3 is built from 20 residues.

The V call is TRAV29/DV5, the J call TRDJ1, with 8 bases identical to TRDD3. Matching the DNA to germline supplied the J gene, which TCRdb does not give. Germline V gives CDR1 NSMFDY, CDR2 ISSIKDK. The CDR3 totals 23 residues. The V segment lost 3 bases and the J segment 3 bases; nucleotides outside the gene matches: 34. CDR3 sequence: CAATLRSSRPRGWGIRLADKLIF. The CDR3 coding sequence is TGTGCAGCAACTCTGCGCAGTTCCCGCCCCAGGGGTTGGGGGATTCGCCTAGCCGATAAACTCATCTTT.

This chain links TRDV1 with TRDJ1; 8 positions match TRDD3. CDR1 and CDR2 (germline): TSWWSYY, QGS. CDR3 length: 20 residues. Trimming cost V 0 bases and J 0 bases; bases outside gene matches: 15. CDR3 sequence (DNA): TGTGCTCTTGGGGAACTAACTCTTAGCTGGGGGAAGTCGTACACCGATAAACTCATCTTT. Translation: CALGELTLSWGKSYTDKLIF.

The chain recombines TRDV1 with TRDJ1; 9 nucleotides agree with TRDD3. Germline-derived CDR1 and CDR2 are TSWWSYY and QGS. V shed 4 bases and J 0 bases; nucleotides not matched to a gene: 18. The CDR3 loop spans 20 amino acids. CDR3 residues: CALGAPSPLRYWGNTDKLIF. CDR3 nucleotide sequence: TGTGCTCTTGGGGCCCCGTCCCCTCTACGGTACTGGGGGAACACCGATAAACTCATCTTT.

This clone occurred a few times. A read error may account for a junction end that differs from germline. Other nucleotide sequences from this sample produce the same CDR3. This rearrangement joins TRDV1 to TRDJ2, with D perhaps matching TRDD3 (6 bases). Germline values: CDR1 TSWWSYY, CDR2 QGS. The CDR3 covers 18 residues. The CDR3 DNA sequence: TGTGCTCTAGGGGGGACCCAAGGGGCCGAGACTTTGACAGCACAACTCTTCTTT. Residues: CALGGTQGAETLTAQLFF.

This chain uses TRDV1 with TRDJ3; the D is unclear. Germline CDR1 and CDR2: TSWWSYY and QGS. Trimming removed 0 bases at V and 0 bases at J, with 24 bases between. The CDR3 is made up of 23 amino acids. DNA for the CDR3: TGTGCTCTTGGGGAACTTTACCACGATAGGATTTCTAGGGCCTCCTGGGACACCCGACAGATGTTTTTC. It codes for CALGELYHDRISRASWDTRQMFF.

This chain connects TRDV1 to TRDJ1; TRDD3 agrees at 7 bases. Looked up from germline, CDR1 is TSWWSYY and CDR2 is QGS. This CDR3 has 17 amino acids. V was clipped by 1 base and J by 7 bases; unmatched bases: 15. The CDR3 loop is CALGERCSTGDDPKLIF. CDR3 bases: TGTGCTCTTGGGGAACGATGCTCTACTGGGGATGATCCTAAACTCATCTTT.

This clone has a handful of counts. The J gene is TRDJ3, the V gene TRDV2; 8 bases are a match to TRDD3. Per germline, CDR1 GEAIGNYY and CDR2 EKD. CDR3 length: 19 residues. V shed 0 bases and J 2 bases; nucleotides not matched to a gene: 8. The CDR3 sequence: CACDTNVLGVTWDTRQMFF. The CDR3 nucleotides read TGTGCCTGTGACACCAACGTACTGGGGGTAACCTGGGACACCCGACAGATGTTTTTC.

This clone was seen more than once but under ten times. Sequence at one end of the junction differs from germline and may be a read error. The V gene is TRDV1, the J gene TRDJ1; the match to TRDD3 covers 13 bases. The CDR3 loop spans 23 amino acids. CDR1 and CDR2 from the germline V gene are TSWWSYY and QGS. The CDR3 bases are TGTGCTCTTGAGGAAGGCCCCGAAGGTCCTTCTTCTCAGACTGGGGGATACGCGCCGGAACTCATCTTT. Protein sequence: CALEEGPEGPSSQTGGYAPELIF.

This clone appeared once. This same CDR3 is encoded by further DNA sequences in the sample. The chain uses TRDV2 and TRDJ1, with 10 bases aligning to TRDD3. The J gene, missing from TCRdb, was assigned here through DNA to germline matching. V gave up 3 bases and J gave up 3 bases; unmatched junction bases: 18. Germline V CDR1 and CDR2: GEAIGNYY, EKD. CDR3 length: 19 amino acids. The DNA of the CDR3 is TGTGCCTGTGACGCCAGTCGAGGTACTGGGGGATCGATAGCCGATAAACTCATCTTT. Translating gives CACDASRGTGGSIADKLIF.

In this sample, this clone is large. CDR3 nucleotide sequence: TGTGCCTGTGACACCGTACTGGGGGATATTTGGGACACCCGACAGATGTTTTTC. It yields the protein CACDTVLGDIWDTRQMFF. The chain has TRDV2 and TRDJ3; 11 positions agree with TRDD3. This CDR3 spans 18 amino acids. The germline V gene encodes CDR1 GEAIGNYY and CDR2 EKD. V was clipped by 0 bases and J by 4 bases; unmatched bases: 4.

The chain is built from TRDV1 and TRDJ1, with TRDD3 matching 13 bases. There are 19 residues in the CDR3. From germline, CDR1 is TSWWSYY and CDR2 QGS. After removal of 1 base from V and 7 bases from J, the junction contained 15 bases not matched to a gene. The CDR3 coding sequence is TGTGCTCTTGGGGAACCGTCCCCGATACTGGGGGATACGCGGGCTAAACTCATCTTT. Amino acid sequence: CALGEPSPILGDTRAKLIF.

This clone is labeled medium-sized. The genes are TRAV29/DV5 and TRDJ2; 10 bases line up with TRDD3. Per germline, CDR1 NSMFDY and CDR2 ISSIKDK. The V and J ends lost 2 bases and 6 bases, in that order; junction bases with no gene match: 13. The CDR3 is 17 amino acids. This CDR3 reads CAASLTLLGDESAQLFF. The CDR3 nucleotides read TGTGCAGCAAGTTTAACCTTACTGGGGGATGAATCAGCACAACTCTTCTTT.

The sample holds a few counts of this clone. Sequence at one end of the junction differs from germline and may be a read error. This chain connects TRAV29/DV5 to TRDJ1, with 9 bases aligning to TRDD3. The V gene's germline CDR1 is NSMFDY and CDR2 ISSIKDK. This CDR3 comprises 20 residues. The CDR3 loop reads CAASSSTTGGQLEATDKPIF. The CDR3, as DNA: TGTGCAGCAAGCTCCAGCACTACTGGGGGACAGCTCGAGGCCACCGATAAACCCATCTTT.

This clone was observed a handful of times. J is TRDJ1 and V is TRDV1, with TRDD3 matching 12 bases. J was trimmed by 7 bases and V by 1 base; bases with no gene match: 7. The germline gives CDR1 TSWWSYY, CDR2 QGS. This CDR3 contains 16 residues. The CDR3 loop is CALGERLTGGYFKLIF. DNA of the CDR3: TGTGCTCTTGGGGAACGCCTAACTGGGGGATACTTTAAACTCATCTTT.

This chain links TRDV1 with TRDJ1, with 11 bases aligning to TRDD3. V was clipped by 4 bases and J by 0 bases; unmatched bases: 13. The CDR3 runs 19 residues. In germline, CDR1 is TSWWSYY, CDR2 QGS. CDR3 in amino acids: CALGANSHWGITYTDKLIF. The CDR3 DNA follows: TGTGCTCTTGGGGCAAATTCCCACTGGGGGATAACGTACACCGATAAACTCATCTTT.

Only a few counts were recorded for this clone. The chain employs TRDV1 and TRDJ1; 10 nucleotides agree with TRDD3. The V gene's germline CDR1 is TSWWSYY and CDR2 QGS. The junction had 13 bases not matched to a gene; V was cut back by 0 bases and J by 3 bases. The CDR3 is 19 residues long. The CDR3 coding sequence is TGTGCTCTTGGGGAACTCGGAGGTGGGGGATACATAGGAGCCGATAAACTCATCTTT. It specifies CALGELGGGGYIGADKLIF.

This clone has more than one count but fewer than ten. The junction and the germline gene differ at one end; a read error may be behind it. The rearrangement joins TRDV2 to TRDJ3, with 12 bases fitting TRDD3. The V gene's germline CDR1 is GEAIGNYY and CDR2 EKD. This CDR3 spans 20 amino acids. The CDR3 DNA is TGTGCCTGTGACACGCGGACTGGGGGATACTTCGCCTGGGACACTCGACGGATGTTTTTC. It translates to CACDTRTGGYFAWDTRRMFF.

The chain is built from TRDV1 and TRDJ1; 11 positions match TRDD3. The V and J ends lost 0 bases and 3 bases, in that order; junction bases with no gene match: 24. This CDR3 spans 23 amino acids. Germline-derived CDR1 and CDR2 are TSWWSYY and QGS. This CDR3 reads CALGELAPHWGIGIPAEADKLIF. The CDR3 nucleotides read TGTGCTCTTGGGGAACTCGCTCCGCACTGGGGGATAGGTATCCCGGCGGAGGCCGATAAACTCATCTTT.

The chain links TRDV1 to TRDJ1, with D possibly TRDD3 on 6 matching bases. In the absence of a J gene in TCRdb, the DNA was matched to germline to assign it here. Germline V CDR1 and CDR2: TSWWSYY, QGS. The V and J ends lost 4 bases and 0 bases respectively, with 30 bases between them. The CDR3 runs 21 residues. Here the CDR3 reads CALGGGITTLVGAMYTDKLIF. CDR3 in DNA: TGTGCTCTTGGGGGAGGCATTACTACTTTAGTGGGGGCTATGTACACCGATAAACTCATCTTT.